Listed below are T cell receptor beta chains from one sample, sequenced in a study of blood T cell repertoires in COVID-19. Some clones are missing from TCRdb's copy, which holds only in-frame ones; the method was immunoSEQ multiplex PCR. The table includes fewer than 250,000 clones, about four fifths detected once. Source material: peripheral blood. These receptor sequences come from a woman aged 40 to 50 with active or convalescent COVID-19. Each CDR3 is given with its conserved first and last residue. The order of the fields is CDR3 DNA, CDR3 protein, J gene, D gene, V gene, clone size. D genes are given only for firm matches. Expanded clones get a size class; other rows say once, few or many, or leave the size out.

CDR3nt: TGCGCCAGCAGACCCCAGGCAGGGGCCGACTATGGCTACACCTTC
CDR3aa: CASRPQAGADYGYTF
j_gene: TRBJ1-2
d_gene: NA
v_gene: TRBV4-1
abundance: NA

CDR3nt: TGTGCCAGCAGACCCCCCGGGGGGTTCCAAGAGACCCAGTACTTC
CDR3aa: CASRPPGGFQETQYF
j_gene: TRBJ2-5
d_gene: TRBD2
v_gene: TRBV6-1
abundance: NA

CDR3nt: TGTGCCAGCAGATCTGGACAGGGCGGCAATGAAAAACTGTTTTTT
CDR3aa: CASRSGQGGNEKLFF
j_gene: TRBJ1-4
d_gene: TRBD1
v_gene: TRBV28
abundance: few

CDR3nt: TGTGCCAGCAGCCAAGTGCGAGGCGCCACAGATACGCAGTATTTT
CDR3aa: CASSQVRGATDTQYF
j_gene: TRBJ2-3
d_gene: NA
v_gene: TRBV14
abundance: NA

CDR3nt: TGTGCCAGCAGCATTCGACAGGGTGAAAGGGAGCTGTTTTTT
CDR3aa: CASSIRQGERELFF
j_gene: TRBJ2-2
d_gene: TRBD1
v_gene: TRBV7-2
abundance: NA

CDR3nt: TGTGTCGCGGGACTAGCGGGTGGCATTCAGTACTTC
CDR3aa: CVAGLAGGIQYF
j_gene: TRBJ2-4
d_gene: TRBD2
v_gene: TRBV12-3/TRBV12-4
abundance: NA

CDR3nt: TGTGCCAGCAGCTTAGATCCTAGCGGGAGAGATACGCAGTATTTT
CDR3aa: CASSLDPSGRDTQYF
j_gene: TRBJ2-3
d_gene: TRBD2
v_gene: TRBV11-2
abundance: NA

CDR3nt: TGTGCCAGCAGCCAGTCCAGGGGTCCAGATACGCAGTATTTT
CDR3aa: CASSQSRGPDTQYF
j_gene: TRBJ2-3
d_gene: NA
v_gene: TRBV14
abundance: NA

CDR3nt: TGCGCCAGCAGCCAAGGGAATCTAGGCGAAAAACTGTTTTTT
CDR3aa: CASSQGNLGEKLFF
j_gene: TRBJ1-4
d_gene: NA
v_gene: TRBV4-3
abundance: once

CDR3nt: TGCAGCCGAGGGGGTGTGGATGAGCAGTTCTTC
CDR3aa: CSRGGVDEQFF
j_gene: TRBJ2-1
d_gene: NA
v_gene: TRBV29-1
abundance: NA

CDR3nt: TGTGCCAGTAGTATAGTCGGGGGGAGGGAGACCCAGTACTTC
CDR3aa: CASSIVGGRETQYF
j_gene: TRBJ2-5
d_gene: TRBD2
v_gene: TRBV19
abundance: NA

CDR3nt: TGTGCCAGCAGCCGCCAGAACTATGGCTACACCTTC
CDR3aa: CASSRQNYGYTF
j_gene: TRBJ1-2
d_gene: NA
v_gene: TRBV28
abundance: few

CDR3nt: TGTGCCTGGAGCCTTAACACTGAAGCTTTCTTT
CDR3aa: CAWSLNTEAFF
j_gene: TRBJ1-1
d_gene: NA
v_gene: TRBV30
abundance: NA

CDR3nt: TGTGCCTGGGGGATCGGTGGGACAGCTAACACCGGGGAGCTGTTTTTT
CDR3aa: CAWGIGGTANTGELFF
j_gene: TRBJ2-2
d_gene: TRBD1
v_gene: TRBV30
abundance: NA

CDR3nt: TGCGCCAGCAGTTTGGGCAGAGTGTACCCTGGGGCCAACGTCCTGACTTTC
CDR3aa: CASSLGRVYPGANVLTF
j_gene: TRBJ2-6
d_gene: NA
v_gene: TRBV27
abundance: NA

CDR3nt: TGTGCCAGCTACGGGTGGAGGGACAGTTCACCCCTCCACTTT
CDR3aa: CASYGWRDSSPLHF
j_gene: TRBJ1-6
d_gene: TRBD1
v_gene: TRBV6-5
abundance: once

CDR3nt: TGTGCCAGCAGCGCGGACAGGGCAATCGGAAACACCATATATTTT
CDR3aa: CASSADRAIGNTIYF
j_gene: TRBJ1-3
d_gene: TRBD1
v_gene: TRBV5-4
abundance: NA

CDR3nt: TGTGCCTGGACAGGGGCCTACGAGCAGTACTTC
CDR3aa: CAWTGAYEQYF
j_gene: TRBJ2-7
d_gene: NA
v_gene: TRBV30
abundance: NA

CDR3nt: TGTGCCAGCAGCTCCGGGTCCACTAGCGAGACCCAGTACTTC
CDR3aa: CASSSGSTSETQYF
j_gene: TRBJ2-5
d_gene: NA
v_gene: TRBV7-6
abundance: NA

CDR3nt: TGTGCCAGCAGCTTAGTAGCGGGGGCGCCCGGGGAGCTGTTTTTT
CDR3aa: CASSLVAGAPGELFF
j_gene: TRBJ2-2
d_gene: TRBD2
v_gene: TRBV7-2
abundance: NA